Presented here are 30 T cell receptor beta chains from one specimen sequenced in a study of T cells after yellow fever vaccination. TCRdb reanalysed the 5' RACE reads using MiXCR and keeps one entry per CDR3 protein. The sample consists of 200,000 to 300,000 distinct CDR3 sequences, under 15% of them appearing once. Source: CD4+ T cells sorted from PBMCs, taken 45 days after the yellow fever booster vaccination. The receptor source for this set is a young man who received the YFV17D yellow fever vaccine.

Turning to this clonotype: The junction departs from germline at one end; a sequencing error may be responsible. V and J are TRBV5-1 and TRBJ2-3; 10 bases are a match to TRBD2. Per the germline V gene, CDR1 is SGHRS and CDR2 is YFSETQ. This CDR3 region has 17 residues. The CDR3 coding sequence is TGCTCCAGCAGCGTTAGCGGGAGGAGAGTTGGCACAGATACGCAGTATTTT. This sequence encodes CSSSVSGRRVGTDTQYF.

This clonotype showed up just a few times. The genes are TRBV20-1 and TRBJ1-1; D remains unclear. Germline V gene data show CDR1 as DFQATT and CDR2 as SNEGSKA (reference sequence). V lost 5 bases to trimming and J lost 4 bases, with 14 bases between them. This CDR3 region has 13 residues. The CDR3 DNA reads as TGCAGTGCTTCTTCCCCCGCGGGCACTGAAGCTTTCTTT. Protein sequence: CSASSPAGTEAFF.

This clonotype has only a few counts. The V and J genes are TRBV7-6 and TRBJ1-2; D gene uncertain. Trimming cost V 5 bases and J 14 bases, with 15 bases left between them. Germline V lookup: CDR1 SGHVS, CDR2 FNYEAQ. The CDR3 spans 11 residues. Here the CDR3 reads CASSARGMWTF. Here the CDR3 DNA reads TGTGCCAGCAGCGCCCGGGGAATGTGGACCTTC.

The table lists this clonotype with a few counts. The chain carries TRBV12-3 or TRBV12-4 and TRBJ2-3; tentatively, D is TRBD2 (5 bases). With 5 bases removed from V and 0 bases from J, the gap between germline ends came to 12 bases. This CDR3 has 15 amino acids. The CDR3 reads CASSQRIASTDTQYF. CDR3 coding DNA: TGTGCCAGCAGTCAGCGGATAGCTAGCACAGATACGCAGTATTTT.

This clonotype was counted between two and nine times. The chain links TRBV10-3 to TRBJ2-7; D is possibly TRBD2 (5 bases). The CDR3 is 14 residues long. V lost 0 bases, J lost 6 bases, and 12 bases lay in between. The germline V gene has CDR1 ENHRY and CDR2 SYGVKD. This chain's CDR3 is CAISESTSGSEQYF. CDR3 coding DNA: TGTGCCATCAGTGAGTCGACCTCGGGGAGCGAGCAGTACTTC.

There are a few counts of this clonotype. The gene calls are TRBV19 and TRBJ2-1; 11 bases are a match to TRBD2. CDR1 and CDR2 (germline): LNHDA, SQIVND (reference sequence). This CDR3 has 22 amino acids. Unmatched junction bases numbered 23, after V lost 2 bases and J lost 5 bases. The CDR3 protein is CASSIRGPTGGLAAAADNEQFF. The CDR3 nucleotides read TGTGCCAGTAGTATACGGGGCCCAACTGGGGGACTAGCGGCCGCGGCGGACAATGAGCAGTTCTTC. The entire variable domain, with the rest obtained from reference TRBV19 and TRBJ2-1, is as follows: DGGITQSPKYLFRKEGQNVTLSCEQNLNHDAMYWYRQDPGQGLRLIYYSQIVNDFQKGDIAEGYSVSREKKESFPLTVTSAQKNPTAFYLCASSIRGPTGGLAAAADNEQFFGPGTRLTVL.

Only a few counts were recorded for this clonotype. This rearrangement joins TRBV5-5 to TRBJ2-1; possibly TRBD1 for D (5 bases). This CDR3 has 16 residues. The ends were cut back, 0 bases at V and 8 bases at J, with 18 bases in the middle. CDR1 and CDR2 (germline): SGHKS, YYEKEE (reference sequence). CDR3 loop: CASSLEPLTGQYEQFF. The DNA of the CDR3 is TGTGCCAGCAGCTTGGAACCTCTGACCGGACAATATGAGCAGTTCTTC. Full variable domain (outside the CDR3, taken from reference TRBV5-5 and TRBJ2-1): DAGVTQSPTHLIKTRGQQVTLRCSPISGHKSVSWYQQVLGQGPQFIFQYYEKEERGRGNFPDRFSARQFPNYSSELNVNALLLGDSALYLCASSLEPLTGQYEQFFGPGTRLTVL.

Only a few counts were recorded for this clonotype. The rearrangement joins TRBV29-1 to TRBJ2-4; 8 bases are shared with TRBD2. The CDR3 loop spans 14 amino acids. J gave up 8 bases and V 5 bases, and 11 bases lay outside the gene matches. The germline CDR1 and CDR2 sequences are SQVTM and ANQGSEA. The CDR3 here is CSVTPGGAPDIQYF. The CDR3 coding sequence is TGCAGCGTTACCCCGGGAGGGGCCCCAGACATTCAGTACTTC.

The CDR3 loop reads CASSPRARRPDTQYF. Here the CDR3 DNA reads TGTGCCAGCAGCCCGCGGGCCCGGCGACCAGATACGCAGTATTTT. The chain couples TRBV5-6 to TRBJ2-3; D possibly corresponds to TRBD2 (5 bases). V gave up 4 bases and J gave up 4 bases, with 16 bases separating them. Germline CDR1 reads SGHDT; CDR2 reads YYEEEE. This CDR3 contains 15 residues.

The chain is built from TRBV25-1 and TRBJ2-5; 9 bases match TRBD2. Germline lookup yields CDR1 MGHDK and CDR2 SYGVNS. CDR3 length: 17 amino acids. The V segment lost 4 bases and the J segment 5 bases; nucleotides outside the gene matches: 14. As DNA, the CDR3 is TGTGCCAGCAGTGCGGCGGGGGGGGCGGGAGTGGGTGAGACCCAGTACTTC. This sequence encodes CASSAAGGAGVGETQYF.

This clonotype has a handful of counts. The V gene is TRBV12-3 or TRBV12-4, the J gene TRBJ2-1; no firm D call. CDR3 length: 11 amino acids. V lost 2 bases to trimming and J lost 10 bases, with 6 bases between them. The CDR3 DNA follows: TGTGCCAGCAGTTTAATGAAGGAGCAGTTCTTC. Translation: CASSLMKEQFF.

V gene TRBV20-1 combines with J gene TRBJ2-7, with TRBD2 as a possible D gene (6 bases). Per germline, CDR1 DFQATT and CDR2 SNEGSKA (reference sequence). Trimming cost V 0 bases and J 0 bases, with 9 bases left between them. The length of the CDR3 is 14 residues. DNA of the CDR3: TGCAGTGCTAGAGAGCGGGGACTCTCCTACGAGCAGTACTTC. Translating it yields CSARERGLSYEQYF.

This clonotype came up a few times. The genes are TRBV2 and TRBJ1-1, with D maybe TRBD1 (5 bases). The CDR3 runs 15 residues. From germline, CDR1 is SNHLY and CDR2 FYNNEI. V shed 2 bases and J shed 3 bases, with 13 bases lying between them. The CDR3 coding sequence is TGTGCCAGCAGTGAATCAGGCTTCAGGGACACTGAAGCTTTCTTT. Encoded protein: CASSESGFRDTEAFF.

The sample holds a few counts of this clonotype. V gene TRBV5-1 combines with J gene TRBJ2-7, with D unresolved. Trimming left V 3 bases short and J 7 bases short, with 17 bases between. Germline V gene sequence: CDR1 SGHRS, CDR2 YFSETQ. This CDR3 spans 14 amino acids. The CDR3: CASSYQDPEGEQYF. The DNA of the CDR3 is TGCGCCAGCAGCTATCAGGATCCCGAAGGAGAGCAGTACTTC.

This clonotype was counted only a few times. V gene TRBV12-3 or TRBV12-4 combines with J gene TRBJ2-3; D tentatively reads TRBD1 or TRBD2 (7 bases each). The CDR3 has 15 amino acids. V was shortened by 5 bases and J by 5 bases, with 17 bases between the two germline ends. CDR3 residues: CASSPGGAAQDTQYF. In nucleotides, the CDR3 is TGTGCCAGCAGTCCAGGGGGGGCGGCCCAAGATACGCAGTATTTT.

This chain links TRBV20-1 with TRBJ2-1, with TRBD2 identical over 12 bases. Trimming at V came to 7 bases and at J to 4 bases, leaving 5 bases not matched to a gene. The CDR3 loop spans 14 amino acids. From germline, CDR1 is DFQATT and CDR2 SNEGSKA (reference sequence). CDR3 nucleotides: TGCAGTGTCGGGACTAGCGGGTTATACAATGAGCAGTTCTTC. Translation: CSVGTSGLYNEQFF.

The chain is built from TRBV7-3 and TRBJ1-4; possibly TRBD1 for D (6 bases). Germline V lookup: CDR1 SGHTA, CDR2 FQGTGA. Trimming pared 2 bases from V and 5 bases from J, leaving 12 bases between. The CDR3 is made up of 15 amino acids. The CDR3 DNA reads TGTGCCAGCAGCTTAGTAGGGGGAGCGAATGAAAAACTGTTTTTT. It codes for CASSLVGGANEKLFF.

This clonotype was seen only a few times. The chain is built from TRBV5-1 and TRBJ2-2, with D possibly matching TRBD1 (5 bases). Per germline, CDR1 SGHRS and CDR2 YFSETQ. The CDR3 is 15 amino acids. Trimming shortened V by 2 bases and J by 4 bases, and 12 bases separated the two germline ends. Here the CDR3 reads CASSLKAGPTGELFF. In DNA form, the CDR3 reads TGCGCCAGCAGCTTAAAGGCAGGGCCCACCGGGGAGCTGTTTTTT.

This rearrangement joins TRBV19 to TRBJ2-5; 10 bases align to TRBD1. There are 13 residues in the CDR3. Losses at the gene ends were 10 bases for V and 3 bases for J; bases not matched to a gene: 5. Germline lookup yields CDR1 LNHDA and CDR2 SQIVND (reference sequence). The CDR3 DNA is TGTGCCACCTCCGGGACAGGGGAAGAGACCCAGTACTTC. It codes for CATSGTGEETQYF.

In this sample, this clonotype turned up a few times. The chain links TRBV7-2 to TRBJ1-2; TRBD1 matches 9 bases. With V trimmed by 1 base and J by 2 bases, 8 bases remained unmatched. This CDR3 is 17 amino acids long. In germline, CDR1 is SGHTA, CDR2 FQGNSA. CDR3 DNA sequence: TGTGCCAGCAGCTTAGTCGGCGGGACAGGGCCGAACTATGGCTACACCTTC. Amino acid sequence: CASSLVGGTGPNYGYTF.

This chain links TRBV24-1 with TRBJ2-3; D is undetermined. V was shortened by 6 bases and J by 2 bases, with 5 bases between the two germline ends. The CDR3 has 12 amino acids. Germline V gene sequence: CDR1 KGHDR, CDR2 SFDVKD. The CDR3 loop reads CATSLSTDTQYF. CDR3 nucleotides: TGTGCCACCAGTCTATCCACAGATACGCAGTATTTT.

The chain carries TRBV15 and TRBJ2-3, with D uncertain. There are 17 residues in the CDR3. Germline-derived CDR1 and CDR2 are LNHNV and YYDKDF (reference sequence). V was cut by 0 bases and J by 4 bases, with 17 bases left in between. In DNA form, the CDR3 reads TGTGCCACCAGCAGAGACGGCCAGCGCAACCCCCCAGATACGCAGTATTTT. Translating gives CATSRDGQRNPPDTQYF.

J is TRBJ2-1 and V is TRBV7-8; D is undetermined. The length of the CDR3 is 12 residues. Trimming stripped 3 bases from V and 9 bases from J, with 9 bases between. Germline V CDR1 and CDR2: SGHVS, FQNEAQ. CDR3 residues: CASSFSTGEQFF. DNA of the CDR3: TGTGCCAGCAGCTTCTCGACCGGTGAGCAGTTCTTC.

The CDR3 nucleotides read TGCGCCAGCAGCCAAGCGGGGAACTATGGCTACACCTTC. It yields the protein CASSQAGNYGYTF. This sequence joins TRBV4-1 and TRBJ1-2; D gene uncertain. CDR3 length: 13 residues. V gave up 1 base and J gave up 2 bases, with 5 bases separating them. CDR1 and CDR2 (germline): MGHRA, YSYEKL.

This CDR3 reads CSANAAYEQYF. CDR3 nucleotides: TGCAGTGCTAACGCTGCCTACGAGCAGTACTTC. This chain joins TRBV20-1 and TRBJ2-7; D is undetermined. Germline V gives CDR1 DFQATT, CDR2 SNEGSKA (reference sequence). This CDR3 is 11 amino acids long. Between the trimmed V and J ends, which lost 4 bases and 2 bases, there was a span of 6 bases.

In this sample, this clonotype turned up a few times. This chain connects TRBV6-2 or TRBV6-3 to TRBJ2-1; 7 positions agree with TRBD1. Germline V gene lookup returns CDR1 MNHEY and CDR2 SVGEGT. V gave up 0 bases and J gave up 2 bases; unmatched junction bases: 10. The CDR3 is 18 residues long. The CDR3 bases are TGTGCCAGCAGTTACTCTCCCTACAGGGGTATCCCCTACAATGAGCAGTTCTTC. As protein: CASSYSPYRGIPYNEQFF.

In this sample, this clonotype turned up a few times. This chain links TRBV3-1 with TRBJ2-7; D is unresolved. The ends were cut back, 4 bases at V and 2 bases at J, with 12 bases in the middle. The CDR3 has 14 residues. Germline assignment: CDR1 LGHDT and CDR2 YNNKEL (reference sequence). The CDR3, as DNA: TGTGCCAGCAGCCGTGGACGGAATACCTACGAGCAGTACTTC. Its translation is CASSRGRNTYEQYF.

The J gene is TRBJ2-2, the V gene TRBV5-1, with a weak D call TRBD2 (6 bases). CDR3 length equals 16 residues. Germline assignment: CDR1 SGHRS and CDR2 YFSETQ. V dropped 4 bases and J dropped 0 bases, with 13 bases sitting between them. CDR3 DNA: TGCGCCAGCAGCGGTCGTTGGGGGGCGAACACCGGGGAGCTGTTTTTT. Encoded protein: CASSGRWGANTGELFF.

The chain uses TRBV7-9 and TRBJ2-5; maybe TRBD1 (6 bases). The CDR3 spans 14 residues. Germline CDR1 is SEHNR and CDR2 is FQNEAQ (reference sequence). V was clipped by 10 bases and J by 4 bases, with 19 bases between them. This CDR3 reads CATEQGLEGETQYF. The CDR3 DNA reads TGTGCCACCGAACAGGGTCTTGAGGGAGAGACCCAGTACTTC.

This chain connects TRBV5-1 to TRBJ2-4; TRBD2 matches at 11 bases. The CDR3 covers 19 residues. Germline loops: CDR1 SGHRS, CDR2 YFSETQ. With V trimmed by 2 bases and J by 7 bases, 17 bases remained unmatched. For the CDR3, the DNA is TGCGCCAGCAGCTTTGGAGGGGGACTAGCGGACTTCTCGGAGAACATTCAGTACTTC. Residues: CASSFGGGLADFSENIQYF.